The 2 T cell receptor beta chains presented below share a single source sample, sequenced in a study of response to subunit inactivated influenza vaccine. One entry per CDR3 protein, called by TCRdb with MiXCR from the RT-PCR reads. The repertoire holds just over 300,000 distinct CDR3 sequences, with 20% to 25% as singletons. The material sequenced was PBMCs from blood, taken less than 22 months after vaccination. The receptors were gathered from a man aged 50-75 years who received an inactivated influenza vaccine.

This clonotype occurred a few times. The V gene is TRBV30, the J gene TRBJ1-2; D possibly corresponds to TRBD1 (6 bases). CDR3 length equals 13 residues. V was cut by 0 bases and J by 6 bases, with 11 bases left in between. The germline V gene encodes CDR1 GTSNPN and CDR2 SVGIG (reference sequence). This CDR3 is CAWSVMRGHGYTF. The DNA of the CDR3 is TGTGCCTGGAGTGTTATGCGGGGGCATGGCTACACCTTC. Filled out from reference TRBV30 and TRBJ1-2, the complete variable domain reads SQTIHQWPATLVQPVGSPLSLECTVEGTSNPNLYWYRQAAGRGLQLLFYSVGIGQISSEVPQNLSASRPQDRQFILSSKKLLLSDSGFYLCAWSVMRGHGYTFGSGTRLTVV.

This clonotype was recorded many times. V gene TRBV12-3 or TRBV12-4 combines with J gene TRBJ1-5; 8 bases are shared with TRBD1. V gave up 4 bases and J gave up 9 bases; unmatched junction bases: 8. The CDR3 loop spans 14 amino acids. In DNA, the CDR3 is TGTGCCAGCAGTTCGGACAGGGAGTACAGGCCCCAGCATTTT. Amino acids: CASSSDREYRPQHF.